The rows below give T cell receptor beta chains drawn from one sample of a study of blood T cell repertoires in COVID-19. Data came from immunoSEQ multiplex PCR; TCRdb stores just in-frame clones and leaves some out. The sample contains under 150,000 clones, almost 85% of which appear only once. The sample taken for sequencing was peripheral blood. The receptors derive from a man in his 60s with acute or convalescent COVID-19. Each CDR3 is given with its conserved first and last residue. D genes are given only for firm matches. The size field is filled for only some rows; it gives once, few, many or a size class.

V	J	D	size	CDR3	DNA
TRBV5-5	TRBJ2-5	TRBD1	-	CASSLDVGTGLQETQYF	TGTGCCAGCAGTCTGGATGTCGGGACAGGGCTCCAAGAGACCCAGTACTTC
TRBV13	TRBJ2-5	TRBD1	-	CASSAAPGTGNPQYF	TGTGCCAGCAGCGCCGCCCCTGGGACAGGGAACCCCCAGTACTTC
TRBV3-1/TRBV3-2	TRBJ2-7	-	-	CASSWGQTYEQYF	TGTGCCAGCAGCTGGGGACAAACCTACGAGCAGTACTTC
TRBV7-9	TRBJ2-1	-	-	CASSSSGDLSSYNEQFF	TGTGCCAGCAGCTCTTCAGGGGATTTAAGCTCCTACAATGAGCAGTTCTTC
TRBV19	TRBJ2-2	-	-	CASRGEPNTGELFF	TGTGCCAGCAGGGGGGAGCCGAACACCGGGGAGCTGTTTTTT
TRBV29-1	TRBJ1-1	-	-	CSVEVGAEAFF	TGCAGCGTTGAGGTGGGCGCTGAAGCTTTCTTT
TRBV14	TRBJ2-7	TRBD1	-	CASSQTGTGEFEQYF	TGTGCCAGCAGCCAAACCGGGACAGGGGAATTCGAGCAGTACTTC
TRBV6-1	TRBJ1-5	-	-	CASSDRVGQPQHF	TGTGCCAGCAGTGACAGGGTGGGTCAGCCCCAGCATTTT
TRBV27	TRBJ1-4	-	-	CASSLTQGNEKLFF	TGTGCCAGCAGTTTAACGCAGGGGAATGAAAAACTGTTTTTT
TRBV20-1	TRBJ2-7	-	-	CSAIQRDEQYF	TGCAGTGCTATCCAGCGGGACGAGCAGTACTTC
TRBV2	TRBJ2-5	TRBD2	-	CASRKGLAGAETQYF	TGTGCCAGCAGGAAGGGACTAGCGGGAGCTGAGACCCAGTACTTC
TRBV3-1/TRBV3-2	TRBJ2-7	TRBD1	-	CASSSPGQGYEQYF	TGTGCCAGCAGCTCCCCGGGACAGGGCTACGAGCAGTACTTC
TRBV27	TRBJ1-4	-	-	CASSLIFREKLFF	TGTGCCAGCAGTTTAATCTTCCGGGAAAAACTGTTTTTT
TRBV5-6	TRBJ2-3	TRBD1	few	CASSKKQGSDTQYF	TGTGCCAGCAGCAAGAAACAGGGGTCTGATACGCAGTATTTT
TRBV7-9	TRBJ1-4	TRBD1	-	CASSSWTGLYYEKLFF	TGTGCCAGCAGCTCCTGGACAGGGCTTTATTATGAAAAACTGTTTTTT
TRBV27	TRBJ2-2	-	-	CASSFSGVTGELFF	TGTGCCAGCAGTTTTTCAGGGGTTACCGGGGAGCTGTTTTTT
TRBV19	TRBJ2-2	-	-	CASSFGGSTGELFF	TGTGCCAGTAGTTTTGGGGGCAGCACCGGGGAGCTGTTTTTT
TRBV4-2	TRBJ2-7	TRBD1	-	CASSQGQGSSYEQYF	TGTGCCAGCAGCCAAGGACAGGGGAGCTCCTACGAGCAGTACTTC